The 14 T cell receptor beta chains in this list originate from one sample, sequenced in a study of blood T cell repertoires in COVID-19. Measured with immunoSEQ multiplex PCR; TCRdb has only the in-frame clones, and not every one. Of some 140,000 clones in the sample, about 72% were seen once. The sample comprised peripheral blood. All receptors derive from a man aged 55 to 70 who had recovered from COVID-19.

There are a few counts of this clone. This rearrangement joins TRBV5-6 to TRBJ2-2, with 10 bases matching TRBD2. The CDR3 covers 18 residues. Germline CDR1 and CDR2: SGHDT and YYEEEE. The V segment lost 3 bases and the J segment 1 base; nucleotides outside the gene matches: 9. In DNA form, the CDR3 reads TGTGCCAGCAGCTCCAGGACTAGCGGACTCATGAACACCGGGGAGCTGTTTTTT. It specifies CASSSRTSGLMNTGELFF.

This clone showed up just once. V usage is TRBV30 and J usage is TRBJ1-5; D is perhaps TRBD1 (5 bases). The germline CDR1 and CDR2 sequences are GTSNPN and SVGIG (reference sequence). CDR3 length: 13 residues. Trimming took off 2 bases at V and 1 base at J, with 6 bases between the two ends. In DNA form, the CDR3 reads TGTGCCTGGAGTAAGGGGAGCAATCAGCCCCAGCATTTT. The encoded protein is CAWSKGSNQPQHF.

This chain links TRBV18 with TRBJ1-3; D remains unclear. CDR3 length: 15 amino acids. Trimming stripped 2 bases from V and 4 bases from J, with 12 bases between. From germline, CDR1 is KGHSH and CDR2 LQKENI. CDR3 bases: TGTGCCAGCTCACCATCGGTGGGCGACGGAAACACCATATATTTT. This translates into CASSPSVGDGNTIYF.

CDR3 sequence reads: CASSPQFNSGGSTDTQYF. DNA for the CDR3: TGTGCCAGCAGCCCCCAGTTTAATAGCGGGGGCAGCACAGATACGCAGTATTTT. This rearrangement joins TRBV3-1 (or the pseudogene TRBV3-2) to TRBJ2-3; 9 nucleotides align to TRBD2. The CDR3 spans 18 residues. Germline CDR1 reads LGHDT; CDR2 reads YNNKEL (reference sequence). Germline trimming cut 4 bases from V and 0 bases from J; bases unmatched to any gene: 11.

The chain carries TRBV7-2 and TRBJ2-7; D remains unclear. Germline values: CDR1 SGHTA, CDR2 FQGNSA. The CDR3 contains 14 residues. Trimming stripped 3 bases from V and 0 bases from J, with 9 bases between. CDR3 sequence reads: CASSFGTNSYEQYF. In nucleotides, the CDR3 is TGTGCCAGCAGCTTTGGAACTAACTCCTACGAGCAGTACTTC.

The genes are TRBV7-2 and TRBJ2-1; TRBD1 is a possible D gene (6 bases). V lost 0 bases, J lost 8 bases, and 20 bases lay in between. CDR1 is SGHTA, CDR2 FQGNSA, per germline. The CDR3 totals 17 residues. The CDR3 bases are TGTGCCAGCAGCTTAGCGAGCAGTACAGGGTTGAGATATGAGCAGTTCTTC. This gives the protein CASSLASSTGLRYEQFF. The whole variable domain, remainder taken from reference TRBV7-2 and TRBJ2-1, is GAGVSQSPSNKVTEKGKDVELRCDPISGHTALYWYRQSLGQGLEFLIYFQGNSAPDKSGLPSDRFSAERTGGSVSTLTIQRTQQEDSAVYLCASSLASSTGLRYEQFFGPGTRLTVL.

This clone was found once. The chain joins TRBV5-6 to TRBJ2-7; possibly TRBD2 for D (6 bases). CDR1 SGHDT and CDR2 YYEEEE come from the germline V gene. The CDR3 runs to 15 residues. V lost 6 bases and J lost 5, with 21 bases in between. CDR3 coding DNA: TGTGCCAGCACCCCCCTGGGTAGGGGAGGCAACGAGCAGTACTTC. This translates into CASTPLGRGGNEQYF.

This clone was counted a few times. The CDR3 region is CASSSPGGSGYEQYF. CDR3 nucleotides: TGTGCCAGCAGCTCACCCGGGGGGTCCGGGTACGAGCAGTACTTC. The chain joins TRBV5-6 to TRBJ2-7; 7 bases map to TRBD2. There are 15 residues in the CDR3. CDR1 is SGHDT, CDR2 YYEEEE, per germline. V trimming: 3 bases; J trimming: 4 bases; junction bases outside the gene matches: 10. The variable domain in full, with the rest retrieved from reference TRBV5-6 and TRBJ2-7, is DAGVTQSPTHLIKTRGQQVTLRCSPKSGHDTVSWYQQALGQGPQFIFQYYEEEERQRGNFPDRFSGHQFPNYSSELNVNALLLGDSALYLCASSSPGGSGYEQYFGPGTRLTVT.

The chain is built from TRBV10-3 and TRBJ2-7, with a possible D match to TRBD1 (7 bases). The germline V gene encodes CDR1 ENHRY and CDR2 SYGVKD. V was trimmed by 2 bases and J by 2 bases, leaving 13 bases between them. CDR3 size: 15 residues. CDR3 amino acids: CAISEGGGLPYEQYF. CDR3 in DNA: TGTGCCATCAGTGAGGGAGGGGGCCTTCCCTACGAGCAGTACTTC.

This clone is a singleton in its sample. This chain uses TRBV9 with TRBJ1-4, with unresolved D. The length of the CDR3 is 14 residues. The V gene lost 3 bases and the J gene lost 2 bases, with 8 bases spanning the gap. Looked up from germline, CDR1 is SGDLS and CDR2 is YYNGEE. CDR3 bases: TGTGCCAGCAGCGGTGAGCTCACTAATGAAAAACTGTTTTTT. The encoded protein is CASSGELTNEKLFF.

A single count supports this clone. This chain joins TRBV15 and TRBJ1-2; D not resolved. CDR1 and CDR2 (germline): LNHNV, YYDKDF (reference sequence). The CDR3 is made up of 15 amino acids. Trimming shortened V by 3 bases and J by 7 bases, and 18 bases separated the two germline ends. The CDR3 loop is CATSRGARQSSGYTF. In DNA, the CDR3 is TGTGCCACCAGCAGGGGTGCCAGGCAATCAAGTGGCTACACCTTC. The full variable domain, completed using reference TRBV15 and TRBJ1-2, is DAMVIQNPRYQVTQFGKPVTLSCSQTLNHNVMYWYQQKSSQAPKLLFHYYDKDFNNEADTPDNFQSRRPNTSFCFLDIRSPGLGDTAMYLCATSRGARQSSGYTFGSGTRLTVV.

This clone turned up a few times. The chain couples TRBV6-5 to TRBJ1-2; no clear D. Germline loops: CDR1 MNHEY, CDR2 SVGAGI. The V end was cut by 7 bases, the J end by 7 bases, with 19 bases between. This CDR3 spans 14 amino acids. CDR3 nucleotide sequence: TGTGCCAGCACCGATCCCGAGGGCAGGACTGGCTACACCTTC. Protein product: CASTDPEGRTGYTF.

The J gene is TRBJ2-3, the V gene TRBV5-1; 7 positions match TRBD2. With 5 bases clipped from V and 1 base from J, the junction kept 7 bases outside the gene matches. The CDR3 length is 15 residues. Germline assignment: CDR1 SGHRS and CDR2 YFSETQ. This CDR3 reads CASSFGGSRTDTQYF. Here the CDR3 DNA reads TGCGCCAGCAGTTTCGGGGGGTCCCGCACAGATACGCAGTATTTT.

The chain links TRBV19 to TRBJ2-5; the match to TRBD1 covers 7 bases. V lost 5 bases and J lost 4; bases outside the gene matches: 1. This CDR3 region has 12 residues. Germline lookup yields CDR1 LNHDA and CDR2 SQIVND (reference sequence). CDR3 region: CASSHRGETQYF. In DNA form, the CDR3 reads TGTGCCAGTAGTCACAGGGGAGAGACCCAGTACTTC.